This TCR beta chain was documented in a study of blood T cell repertoires in COVID-19 (dated by TCRdb to the early 2020s). A note on the overall study: Samples from collaborators originated in the United States, Italy and Spain and spanned both the acute and convalescent phases of COVID-19. The material from the prospective study consisted of cDNA or gDNA derived from T cells, B-cell-depleted T cells, or PBMCs. Deeply sampled blood TCRbeta repertoires from subjects exposed to, actively infected with, or recovered from COVID-19 were included in the dataset. The repertoires were released in a freely available public database meant as a resource for research on the immune response to SARS-CoV-2. The samples were drawn from two sources: the first 160 participants of the ongoing ImmuneRACE study, and some 1,300 subjects contributed by 6 global collaborators. A de-identified subject ID, COVID-19 status, age in years and sex were almost always included in the sample metadata. HLA class I and class II types, where available, came from metadata supplied by the sample provider rather than from assay-based typing. Points the paper makes about the study in general: How much clinical and demographic metadata was included differed by source and by participant, and the metadata was provided uncurated.

TCRbeta CDR3 regions were amplified from genomic DNA using the immunoSEQ Assay, a bias-controlled multiplex PCR. The authors processed their data as follows. The number of nucleated cells in each sample was estimated by amplification of reference gene primers within the assay. Sequence reads were collapsed and filtered to measure the absolute abundance of every unique TCRbeta CDR3 rearrangement. Productive Simpson clonality was computed per sample as the square root of Simpson's diversity index over productive rearrangements. The clones in this table, taken by TCRdb from immuneACCESS, are in-frame only. Not every clone is retained; where verified, under half of the shortfall comes from an unresolved V gene, and the cause of the rest is unknown. The DNA was the basis for D and trimming; V, J and clone size are from that table. Here the sample has tens of thousands of clones; approximately 84% occur a single time. About 2.9% of the sample goes to the ten largest clones.

For this clone: Its binding antigen is unknown. There are no base qualities to consult, and no much larger clone falls within one base.

The junction shows trimming of 4 bases on V and 4 bases on J, plus 14 bases between the germline ends. From the cysteine up to the phenylalanine, the CDR3 has a length of 14 residues. Of all the DNA, just the CDR3 is kept, 42 bases in frame from base 1. CDR1 MGHRA and CDR2 YSYEKL were looked up in the germline V gene. Each collaborating institution followed its own protocols to collect whole blood in K2EDTA tubes. For TCRbeta analysis, collaborators shipped samples in one of three forms: frozen whole blood, isolated PBMCs, or DNA extracted from either of those sample types. Sequenced: peripheral blood. The sequence was obtained from a man aged 35 to 55 with acute or convalescent COVID-19. Recombination linked TRBV4-1 to TRBJ2-7; the best D guess is TRBD2, with 5 bases matching. The CDR3 loop reads CASSLAGEKYEQYF. In nucleotides, the sequence is TGCGCCAGCAGCCTGGCCGGGGAGAAGTACGAGCAGTACTTC.